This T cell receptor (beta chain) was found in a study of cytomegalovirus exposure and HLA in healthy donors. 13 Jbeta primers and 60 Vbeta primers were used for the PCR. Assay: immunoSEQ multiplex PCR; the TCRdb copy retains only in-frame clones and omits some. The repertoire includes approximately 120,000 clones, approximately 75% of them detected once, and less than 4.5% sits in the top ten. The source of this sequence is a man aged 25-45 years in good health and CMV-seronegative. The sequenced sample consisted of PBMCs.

As DNA, the CDR3 is TGTGCCAGCAGCCCCTCAGGGTTCTCCTACGAGCAGTACTTC. Protein sequence: CASSPSGFSYEQYF. The rearrangement uses TRBV7-9 and TRBJ2-5; possibly TRBD1 for D (5 bases). The J call is doubtful: the DNA matches TRBJ2-7 better. Germline V gives CDR1 SEHNR, CDR2 FQNEAQ (reference sequence). The CDR3 has 14 amino acids.